A selection of T cell receptor beta chains follows, all from one sample in a study of blood T cell repertoires in COVID-19. Produced via immunoSEQ multiplex PCR; TCRdb's table is partial and in-frame only. The sample lists about 130,000 clones; under 85% were seen once. Sequencing was carried out using peripheral blood. The receptor set was obtained from a man between 60 and 75 years old with acute or convalescent COVID-19. Both conserved end residues are part of each CDR3. Each record gives: D gene, V gene, clone size, J gene, CDR3 DNA, CDR3 protein. The D gene is left open where the match is weak. The listing skips clone size in some rows; elsewhere it reads once, few, many or a size class.

d_gene: .; v_gene: TRBV5-1; abundance: .; j_gene: TRBJ1-3; CDR3nt: TGCGCCAGCAGCCAAGGACTCTCTGGAAACACCATATATTTT; CDR3aa: CASSQGLSGNTIYF
d_gene: .; v_gene: TRBV4-1; abundance: .; j_gene: TRBJ2-7; CDR3nt: TGCGCCAGCAGCCAAGATCGCGACTTGGGCGAGCAGTACTTC; CDR3aa: CASSQDRDLGEQYF
d_gene: TRBD2; v_gene: TRBV28; abundance: .; j_gene: TRBJ2-1; CDR3nt: TGTGCCAGCAGTTTGGCGACTAGCGGGAGAGATGAGCAGTTCTTC; CDR3aa: CASSLATSGRDEQFF
d_gene: .; v_gene: TRBV28; abundance: .; j_gene: TRBJ2-1; CDR3nt: TGTGCCAGCAGTTTCCGCAGGGGGGTGGATGAGCAGTTCTTC; CDR3aa: CASSFRRGVDEQFF
d_gene: TRBD1; v_gene: TRBV6-6; abundance: once; j_gene: TRBJ1-5; CDR3nt: TGTGCCAGCAGTTTTCGACAGGGGGCAGGGCAGCCCCAGCATTTT; CDR3aa: CASSFRQGAGQPQHF
d_gene: TRBD1; v_gene: TRBV28; abundance: .; j_gene: TRBJ1-4; CDR3nt: TGTGCCAGCGGGCGGTTCCGGGACAGGGGGAATGAAAAACTGTTTTTT; CDR3aa: CASGRFRDRGNEKLFF
d_gene: .; v_gene: TRBV6-5; abundance: .; j_gene: TRBJ2-5; CDR3nt: TGTGCCAGCAGTTCTGCAGGGGAGGAGACCCAGTACTTC; CDR3aa: CASSSAGEETQYF
d_gene: .; v_gene: TRBV6-5; abundance: .; j_gene: TRBJ2-7; CDR3nt: TGTGCCAGCAGTCCCAACAGAGAGCAGTACTTC; CDR3aa: CASSPNREQYF
d_gene: .; v_gene: TRBV5-4; abundance: .; j_gene: TRBJ1-2; CDR3nt: TGTGCCAGCAGCCCAACAGCTAACTATGGCTACACCTTC; CDR3aa: CASSPTANYGYTF
d_gene: .; v_gene: TRBV5-1; abundance: .; j_gene: TRBJ2-1; CDR3nt: TGCGCCAGCAGCTTGAGGAGGGCAGGGGGTAATGAGCAGTTCTTC; CDR3aa: CASSLRRAGGNEQFF
d_gene: .; v_gene: TRBV4-2; abundance: .; j_gene: TRBJ2-7; CDR3nt: TGTGCCAGCAGCCAAGATGCCGGGGGTTACGAGCAGTACTTC; CDR3aa: CASSQDAGGYEQYF
d_gene: .; v_gene: TRBV29-1; abundance: .; j_gene: TRBJ2-7; CDR3nt: TGCAGCGTTGCGCACAATCCCTACGAGCAGTACTTC; CDR3aa: CSVAHNPYEQYF
d_gene: TRBD1; v_gene: TRBV10-2; abundance: .; j_gene: TRBJ1-3; CDR3nt: TGCGCCAGCAGTGAGTCTGGACAGGGGGCGCGCGGAAACACCATATATTTT; CDR3aa: CASSESGQGARGNTIYF
d_gene: .; v_gene: TRBV10-3; abundance: .; j_gene: TRBJ2-3; CDR3nt: TGTGCCATCAGTGAGTCGGGGCCAGATACGCAGTATTTT; CDR3aa: CAISESGPDTQYF
d_gene: TRBD2; v_gene: TRBV11-3; abundance: few; j_gene: TRBJ2-1; CDR3nt: TGTGCCAGCTCCCCGGGACTAGCTTTCGATGAGCAGTTCTTC; CDR3aa: CASSPGLAFDEQFF
d_gene: TRBD1; v_gene: TRBV19; abundance: .; j_gene: TRBJ2-2; CDR3nt: TGTGCCAGTAGTATACAAACAGGGGTAACCGGGGAGCTGTTTTTT; CDR3aa: CASSIQTGVTGELFF
d_gene: .; v_gene: TRBV28; abundance: .; j_gene: TRBJ1-2; CDR3nt: TGTGCCAGCAGTAGCCCGCCAGGCTACACCTTC; CDR3aa: CASSSPPGYTF
d_gene: .; v_gene: TRBV18; abundance: .; j_gene: TRBJ2-4; CDR3nt: TGTGCCAGCTCACCATTCATTTCGGGGGAAGGGAACATTCAGTACTTC; CDR3aa: CASSPFISGEGNIQYF
d_gene: TRBD2; v_gene: TRBV5-1; abundance: .; j_gene: TRBJ2-3; CDR3nt: TGCGCCAGCAGCCCAGTGGCGGGAGGGGCGACAGATACGCAGTATTTT; CDR3aa: CASSPVAGGATDTQYF
d_gene: TRBD1; v_gene: TRBV5-4; abundance: .; j_gene: TRBJ1-4; CDR3nt: TGTGCCAGCAGCCCCTTCGGGACAGCTAATGAAAAACTGTTTTTT; CDR3aa: CASSPFGTANEKLFF
d_gene: TRBD1; v_gene: TRBV4-1; abundance: .; j_gene: TRBJ1-2; CDR3nt: TGCGCCAGCAGCCAAGATTGGGGGACAGCTAGAACCTTC; CDR3aa: CASSQDWGTARTF
d_gene: .; v_gene: TRBV29-1; abundance: once; j_gene: TRBJ2-3; CDR3nt: TGCAGCGTACTACTGGCCCTTCGGGATACGCAGTATTTT; CDR3aa: CSVLLALRDTQYF
d_gene: .; v_gene: TRBV9; abundance: .; j_gene: TRBJ2-5; CDR3nt: TGTGCCAGCAGCGTAGCCCTAGGCCGTCAAGAGACCCAGTACTTC; CDR3aa: CASSVALGRQETQYF
d_gene: TRBD1; v_gene: TRBV2; abundance: .; j_gene: TRBJ2-1; CDR3nt: TGTGCCAGCGGCCGGGACAGCAACAATGAGCAGTTCTTC; CDR3aa: CASGRDSNNEQFF
d_gene: .; v_gene: TRBV4-1; abundance: .; j_gene: TRBJ2-1; CDR3nt: TGCGCCAGCAGCGCTATACTAGGGAATGAGCAGTTCTTC; CDR3aa: CASSAILGNEQFF
d_gene: .; v_gene: TRBV7-3; abundance: .; j_gene: TRBJ2-6; CDR3nt: TGTGCCAGCAGCTTAACAGGGGGCTCTGGGGCCAACGTCCTGACTTTC; CDR3aa: CASSLTGGSGANVLTF
d_gene: .; v_gene: TRBV10-2; abundance: .; j_gene: TRBJ1-6; CDR3nt: TGCGCCAGCAGTGAGTTTTGGCATTCACCCCTCCACTTT; CDR3aa: CASSEFWHSPLHF
d_gene: .; v_gene: TRBV28; abundance: .; j_gene: TRBJ1-4; CDR3nt: TGTGCCAGCAGTTTACGGGGGAGGCGGGAAAAACTGTTTTTT; CDR3aa: CASSLRGRREKLFF
d_gene: .; v_gene: TRBV9; abundance: .; j_gene: TRBJ2-1; CDR3nt: TGTGCCAGCAGCACCCCGACCGGGACTCCGTCTGTTGGTGAGCAGTTCTTC; CDR3aa: CASSTPTGTPSVGEQFF
d_gene: TRBD2; v_gene: TRBV3-1/TRBV3-2; abundance: .; j_gene: TRBJ2-1; CDR3nt: TGTGCCAGCAGCCAAGAGGGACTAGCGGTAGACAATGAGCAGTTCTTC; CDR3aa: CASSQEGLAVDNEQFF
d_gene: TRBD2; v_gene: TRBV20-1; abundance: .; j_gene: TRBJ2-7; CDR3nt: TGCAGTGCTAGTAGAGAAGTAGCGGGAGCTCCTCCCTACGAGCAGTACTTC; CDR3aa: CSASREVAGAPPYEQYF
d_gene: TRBD2; v_gene: TRBV7-2; abundance: .; j_gene: TRBJ2-7; CDR3nt: TGTGCCAGCAGTCAGGGCGGGAGCTCCTACGAGCAGTACTTC; CDR3aa: CASSQGGSSYEQYF
d_gene: TRBD1; v_gene: TRBV5-4; abundance: .; j_gene: TRBJ1-1; CDR3nt: TGTGCCAGCAGCTTGGAAGGGGGCACCTACACTGAAGCTTTCTTT; CDR3aa: CASSLEGGTYTEAFF
d_gene: .; v_gene: TRBV28; abundance: .; j_gene: TRBJ2-1; CDR3nt: TGTGCCAGCAGTTCCCCGGGTTACAATGAGCAGTTCTTC; CDR3aa: CASSSPGYNEQFF
d_gene: TRBD1; v_gene: TRBV7-2; abundance: once; j_gene: TRBJ2-2; CDR3nt: TGTGCCAGCAGCTTAGGAAGGACAGGGGCTCGGGAGCTGTTTTTT; CDR3aa: CASSLGRTGARELFF
d_gene: .; v_gene: TRBV7-3; abundance: .; j_gene: TRBJ2-5; CDR3nt: TGTGCCAGCAGCTTTCCGGGATCAGAGACCCAGTACTTC; CDR3aa: CASSFPGSETQYF
d_gene: TRBD1; v_gene: TRBV28; abundance: .; j_gene: TRBJ2-2; CDR3nt: TGTGCCAGCTACCCCAGGGACAGGTTTAACACCGGGGAGCTGTTTTTT; CDR3aa: CASYPRDRFNTGELFF
d_gene: .; v_gene: TRBV19; abundance: once; j_gene: TRBJ2-3; CDR3nt: TGTGCCAGTAGTATGAGAGCTAGCGCCGACCTCACAGATACGCAGTATTTT; CDR3aa: CASSMRASADLTDTQYF
d_gene: TRBD1; v_gene: TRBV30; abundance: .; j_gene: TRBJ1-6; CDR3nt: TGTGCCTGGAGTAAACCCAGGGGGCAGGATTCACCCCTCCACTTT; CDR3aa: CAWSKPRGQDSPLHF
d_gene: .; v_gene: TRBV27; abundance: few; j_gene: TRBJ1-3; CDR3nt: TGTGCCAGCAGTTTATCGGCCCGCTCCTCTGGAAACACCATATATTTT; CDR3aa: CASSLSARSSGNTIYF
d_gene: TRBD2; v_gene: TRBV10-2; abundance: once; j_gene: TRBJ2-7; CDR3nt: TGCGCCAGCAGGACTAGCGGGATGAAGTCCGAGCAGTACTTC; CDR3aa: CASRTSGMKSEQYF
d_gene: TRBD1; v_gene: TRBV28; abundance: large; j_gene: TRBJ2-1; CDR3nt: TGTGCCAGCACCACTCCTGGGACAGGTCTTAGGAGGGAGCAGTTCTTC; CDR3aa: CASTTPGTGLRREQFF